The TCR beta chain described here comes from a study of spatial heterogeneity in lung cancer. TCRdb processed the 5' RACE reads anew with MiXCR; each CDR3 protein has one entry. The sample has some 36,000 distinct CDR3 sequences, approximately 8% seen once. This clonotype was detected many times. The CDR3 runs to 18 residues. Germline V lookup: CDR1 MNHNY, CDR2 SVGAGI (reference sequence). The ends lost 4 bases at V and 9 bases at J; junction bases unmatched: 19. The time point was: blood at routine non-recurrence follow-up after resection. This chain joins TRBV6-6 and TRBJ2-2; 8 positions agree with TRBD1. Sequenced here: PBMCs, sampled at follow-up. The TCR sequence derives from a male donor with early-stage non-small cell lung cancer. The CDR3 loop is CASSSPGFRTGTPRELFF. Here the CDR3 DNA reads TGTGCCAGCAGTTCCCCGGGATTTCGGACAGGGACCCCCCGGGAGCTGTTTTTT.